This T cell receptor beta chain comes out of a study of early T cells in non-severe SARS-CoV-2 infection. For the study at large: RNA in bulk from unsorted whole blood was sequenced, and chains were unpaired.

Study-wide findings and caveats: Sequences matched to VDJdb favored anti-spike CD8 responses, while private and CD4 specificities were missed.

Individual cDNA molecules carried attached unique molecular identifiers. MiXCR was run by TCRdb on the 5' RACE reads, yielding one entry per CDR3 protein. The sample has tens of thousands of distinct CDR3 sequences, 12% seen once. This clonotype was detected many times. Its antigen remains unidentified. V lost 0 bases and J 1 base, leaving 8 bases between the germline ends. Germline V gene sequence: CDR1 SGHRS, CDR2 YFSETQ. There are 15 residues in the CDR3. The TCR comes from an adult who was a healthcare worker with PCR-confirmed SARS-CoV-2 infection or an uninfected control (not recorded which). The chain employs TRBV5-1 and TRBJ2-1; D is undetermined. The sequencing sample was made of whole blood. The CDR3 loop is CASSLGAGSYNEQFF. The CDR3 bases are TGCGCCAGCAGCTTGGGGGCAGGATCCTACAATGAGCAGTTCTTC.